The rows below give T cell receptor beta chains drawn from one sample of a study of blood T cell repertoires in COVID-19. Assay used: immunoSEQ multiplex PCR; TCRdb lists only in-frame clones, some missing. The sample holds fewer than 500,000 clones, approximately 92% seen once. Sample: PBMCs or T cells enriched from blood (not recorded which). The receptors were sampled from a man under 40 who had recovered from COVID-19. Each CDR3 is given with its conserved first and last residue. A D gene is named only where the DNA matches it firmly. Clone size is stated in some rows and not others, as once, few, many or a class when expanded.

- - TRBJ2-6 TRBV3-1/TRBV3-2 TGTGCCAGCAGCCTGAGTTCGGGGGCCAACGTCCTGACTTTC CASSLSSGANVLTF
TRBD1 - TRBJ1-1 TRBV7-3 TGTGCCAGCAGCGCCCAGGGGGCGCCCACTGAAGCTTTCTTT CASSAQGAPTEAFF
TRBD2 - TRBJ2-7 TRBV20-1 TGCAGTAGCGGGATTTCCTACGAGCAGTACTTC CSSGISYEQYF
- once TRBJ1-2 TRBV6-4 TGTGCCAAATTGTTCGGTTTACAGGGCATAGGAGGCTACACCTTC CAKLFGLQGIGGYTF
TRBD2 - TRBJ2-7 TRBV6-6 TGTGCCAGCCGCCATGCTAGCGGGCCCGCCTACGAGCAGTACTTC CASRHASGPAYEQYF
TRBD1 once TRBJ2-5 TRBV3-1/TRBV3-2 TGTGCCAGCAGCCAGGTTGACAGGGGGCAAGAGACCCAGTACTTC CASSQVDRGQETQYF
- - TRBJ2-3 TRBV7-2 TGTGCCAGCAGCTTGCGGCGGGTGGCAGATACGCAGTATTTT CASSLRRVADTQYF
- - TRBJ2-7 TRBV28 TGTGCCAGCAGTTTGCCGGGAAGCGAGCAGTACTTC CASSLPGSEQYF
TRBD2 - TRBJ2-5 TRBV3-1/TRBV3-2 TGTGCCAGCAGCCGTCTAGCGGGTCAAGAGACCCAGTACTTC CASSRLAGQETQYF
- - TRBJ2-3 TRBV9 TGTGCCAGCAGCGTAGGAGTTACAGATACGCAGTATTTT CASSVGVTDTQYF
TRBD1 - TRBJ1-2 TRBV28 TGTGCCAGCGTCTCGGGACAGGACTACAAGGGGTACACCTTC CASVSGQDYKGYTF
TRBD1 - TRBJ2-3 TRBV7-8 TGTGCCAGCAGTTTGGGACAGGCAGGAGATACGCAGTATTTT CASSLGQAGDTQYF
- - TRBJ1-3 TRBV2 TGTGCCAGCACACAGGCATTCTCTGGAAACACCATATATTTT CASTQAFSGNTIYF
- - TRBJ1-1 TRBV5-1 TGCGCCAGCAGCTTCGGGGGGCGCGGGGAAACTGAAGCTTTCTTT CASSFGGRGETEAFF
- - TRBJ2-3 TRBV5-1 TGCGCCAGCAGCCCACCCTCCGGGGGAGGTTCGGATACGCAGTATTTT CASSPPSGGGSDTQYF
TRBD2 - TRBJ2-7 TRBV27 TGTGCCAGCAGCCCTTGGCGGGAGGGCCAGTACGAGCAGTACTTC CASSPWREGQYEQYF
TRBD1 - TRBJ1-2 TRBV6-5 TGTGCCAGCAGCAGGGGACAGGGGGCTGACTATGGCTACACCTTC CASSRGQGADYGYTF
TRBD1 - TRBJ1-2 TRBV2 TGTGCCAGCACTGACAGGGGCGATGGCTACACCTTC CASTDRGDGYTF
- - TRBJ1-4 TRBV28 TGTGCCAGCAGTTTAATCGGTAATGAAAAACTGTTTTTT CASSLIGNEKLFF
- - TRBJ2-6 TRBV5-1 TGCGCCAGCAGCTTGTTTGGGTGGGCTGAACGCTCTGGGGCCAACGTCCTGACTTTC CASSLFGWAERSGANVLTF
TRBD1 - TRBJ1-3 TRBV6-5 TGTGCCAGCAGTTACCGGGGACAGGACTCTGGAAACACCATATATTTT CASSYRGQDSGNTIYF
TRBD1 - TRBJ2-7 TRBV24-1 TGTGCCACCAGTGAACGGACAGGGGACCACGAGCAGTACTTC CATSERTGDHEQYF
- - TRBJ1-5 TRBV19 TGTGCCAGTAAATTCCGAGAGCGGAATCAGCCCCAGCATTTT CASKFRERNQPQHF
- - TRBJ1-3 TRBV28 TGTGACAGGCGTCGCTCTGGAAACACCATATATTTT CDRRRSGNTIYF